The rows below give T cell receptor beta chains drawn from one sample of a study of blood T cell repertoires in COVID-19. Clones were sequenced by immunoSEQ multiplex PCR, and TCRdb holds only the in-frame ones, with some missing. The sample yields more than 95,000 clones, 86% seen once. The sample was peripheral blood. These receptors were collected from a man in his sixties or seventies who had recovered from COVID-19. The CDR3 runs from the conserved cysteine through the conserved F or W. The order of the fields is CDR3 DNA, CDR3 protein, J gene, CDR3 length, D gene, clone size, V gene. The D gene is left open where the match is weak. The listing skips clone size in some rows; elsewhere it reads once, few, many or a size class.

CDR3nt: TGTGCCAGCAGAGTAACAGGGGCACCCCTCCACTTT
CDR3aa: CASRVTGAPLHF
j_gene: TRBJ1-6
len: 12
d_gene: TRBD1
abundance: -
v_gene: TRBV28

CDR3nt: TGTGCCAGCAGTTTATTGGCAGTCACCGGGGAGCTGTTTTTT
CDR3aa: CASSLLAVTGELFF
j_gene: TRBJ2-2
len: 14
d_gene: -
abundance: -
v_gene: TRBV27

CDR3nt: TGTGCCAGCAGAGGGGGCAACACTGAAGCTTTCTTT
CDR3aa: CASRGGNTEAFF
j_gene: TRBJ1-1
len: 12
d_gene: TRBD1
abundance: -
v_gene: TRBV6-6

CDR3nt: TGTGCCAGCAGGGCTACAGGGGGTAACTATGGCTACACCTTC
CDR3aa: CASRATGGNYGYTF
j_gene: TRBJ1-2
len: 14
d_gene: TRBD1
abundance: -
v_gene: TRBV7-9

CDR3nt: TGTGCCAGCAGTATCGGGACAGGGGTCGGCTACACCTTC
CDR3aa: CASSIGTGVGYTF
j_gene: TRBJ1-2
len: 13
d_gene: TRBD1
abundance: once
v_gene: TRBV28

CDR3nt: TGTGCCAGCAGTTTATATAGTTCACCCCTCCACTTT
CDR3aa: CASSLYSSPLHF
j_gene: TRBJ1-6
len: 12
d_gene: -
abundance: few
v_gene: TRBV28

CDR3nt: TGCGCCAGCACCCCGTTTCTTAGCGGGGGGGCAGATGAGCAGTTCTTC
CDR3aa: CASTPFLSGGADEQFF
j_gene: TRBJ2-1
len: 16
d_gene: TRBD2
abundance: once
v_gene: TRBV5-1

CDR3nt: TGCGCCAGCAGCCAGCAGGGCTTGTACCGACCTGAAGCTTTCTTT
CDR3aa: CASSQQGLYRPEAFF
j_gene: TRBJ1-1
len: 15
d_gene: -
abundance: -
v_gene: TRBV4-1

CDR3nt: TGTGCCAGCAGCAGGGGGAGTGACAGGGAGACCCAGTACTTC
CDR3aa: CASSRGSDRETQYF
j_gene: TRBJ2-5
len: 14
d_gene: TRBD1
abundance: -
v_gene: TRBV2

CDR3nt: TGTGCCAGCAGCTCCCCCGGGACTGCCAATACGCAGTATTTT
CDR3aa: CASSSPGTANTQYF
j_gene: TRBJ2-3
len: 14
d_gene: -
abundance: -
v_gene: TRBV13

CDR3nt: TGTGCCAGCTCACCATCGTCACAGGGGGCAGGAAAACTGTTTTTT
CDR3aa: CASSPSSQGAGKLFF
j_gene: TRBJ1-4
len: 15
d_gene: TRBD1
abundance: -
v_gene: TRBV18

CDR3nt: TGTGCCAGCAGCTTAGTTCCCGGTTGGGGGGGCAATTACGAGCAGTACTTC
CDR3aa: CASSLVPGWGGNYEQYF
j_gene: TRBJ2-7
len: 17
d_gene: -
abundance: -
v_gene: TRBV7-8

CDR3nt: TGTGCCAGCAGCGTGAGACAGTACAATGAGCAGTTCTTC
CDR3aa: CASSVRQYNEQFF
j_gene: TRBJ2-1
len: 13
d_gene: -
abundance: -
v_gene: TRBV9

CDR3nt: TGTGCCAGCAGGGACGGGACAGGGGATGAGACCCAGTACTTC
CDR3aa: CASRDGTGDETQYF
j_gene: TRBJ2-5
len: 14
d_gene: TRBD1
abundance: -
v_gene: TRBV2

CDR3nt: TGTGCCAGTAGGCGGACAGGGGGCCAGGAGTCACCCCTCCACTTT
CDR3aa: CASRRTGGQESPLHF
j_gene: TRBJ1-6
len: 15
d_gene: TRBD1
abundance: -
v_gene: TRBV19

CDR3nt: TGTGCCAGCAGGATCGAGGGAGTGGGCAATCAGCCCCAGCATTTT
CDR3aa: CASRIEGVGNQPQHF
j_gene: TRBJ1-5
len: 15
d_gene: -
abundance: -
v_gene: TRBV27

CDR3nt: TGTGCCAGTAGTATCGGTTACAATGAGCAGTTCTTC
CDR3aa: CASSIGYNEQFF
j_gene: TRBJ2-1
len: 12
d_gene: -
abundance: -
v_gene: TRBV19

CDR3nt: TGTGCCAGCCAGAGGGCAACTAATGAAAAACTGTTTTTT
CDR3aa: CASQRATNEKLFF
j_gene: TRBJ1-4
len: 13
d_gene: -
abundance: once
v_gene: TRBV9

CDR3nt: TGTGCCAGCAGTTACTCGAGGGCTGACTATGGCTACACCTTC
CDR3aa: CASSYSRADYGYTF
j_gene: TRBJ1-2
len: 14
d_gene: -
abundance: -
v_gene: TRBV6-5

CDR3nt: TGTGCCAGCAGTTCGGCGGGAGGGCGCTACAATGAGCAGTTCTTC
CDR3aa: CASSSAGGRYNEQFF
j_gene: TRBJ2-1
len: 15
d_gene: TRBD2
abundance: few
v_gene: TRBV28

CDR3nt: TGTGCCAGCAGCCGACAGGGATCCGACTACGAGCAGTACTTC
CDR3aa: CASSRQGSDYEQYF
j_gene: TRBJ2-7
len: 14
d_gene: TRBD1
abundance: -
v_gene: TRBV2

CDR3nt: TGTGCCAGCAGCTTAGGTCTACAAGAGACCCAGTACTTC
CDR3aa: CASSLGLQETQYF
j_gene: TRBJ2-5
len: 13
d_gene: -
abundance: -
v_gene: TRBV11-3

CDR3nt: TGTGCCAGTAGTATCGACAGGGGCTTTACCGGGGAGCTGTTTTTT
CDR3aa: CASSIDRGFTGELFF
j_gene: TRBJ2-2
len: 15
d_gene: TRBD1
abundance: few
v_gene: TRBV19

CDR3nt: TGTGCCAGTAGTATACAGGGGCGGAATGAGCAGTTCTTC
CDR3aa: CASSIQGRNEQFF
j_gene: TRBJ2-1
len: 13
d_gene: -
abundance: -
v_gene: TRBV19

CDR3nt: TGTGCCAGCAGTCTCACAACAATGAACACTGAAGCTTTCTTT
CDR3aa: CASSLTTMNTEAFF
j_gene: TRBJ1-1
len: 14
d_gene: -
abundance: once
v_gene: TRBV27